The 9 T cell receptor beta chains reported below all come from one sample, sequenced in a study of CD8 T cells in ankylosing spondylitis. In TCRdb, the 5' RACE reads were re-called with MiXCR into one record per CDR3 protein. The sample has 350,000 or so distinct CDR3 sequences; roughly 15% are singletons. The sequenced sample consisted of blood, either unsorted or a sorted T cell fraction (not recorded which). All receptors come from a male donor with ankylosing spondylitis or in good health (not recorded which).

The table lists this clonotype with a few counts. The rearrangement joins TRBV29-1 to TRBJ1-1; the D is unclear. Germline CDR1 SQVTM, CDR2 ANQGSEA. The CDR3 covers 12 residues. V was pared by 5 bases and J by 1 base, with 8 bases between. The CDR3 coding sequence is TGCAGCGTTTACGGGAGGAACACTGAAGCTTTCTTT. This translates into CSVYGRNTEAFF.

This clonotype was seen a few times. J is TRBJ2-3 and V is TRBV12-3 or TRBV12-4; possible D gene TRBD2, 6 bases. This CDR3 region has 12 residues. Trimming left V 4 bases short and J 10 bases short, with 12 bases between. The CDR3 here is CASSSDGGSQYF. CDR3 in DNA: TGTGCCAGCAGTTCGGACGGAGGGTCGCAGTATTTT.

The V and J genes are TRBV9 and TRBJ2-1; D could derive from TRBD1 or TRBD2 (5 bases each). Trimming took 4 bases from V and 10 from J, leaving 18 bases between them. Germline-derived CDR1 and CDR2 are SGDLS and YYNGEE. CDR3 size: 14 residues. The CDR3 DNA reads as TGTGCCAGCAGCTTCGGGACGGACCTTAGAGAGCAGTTCTTC. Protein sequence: CASSFGTDLREQFF.

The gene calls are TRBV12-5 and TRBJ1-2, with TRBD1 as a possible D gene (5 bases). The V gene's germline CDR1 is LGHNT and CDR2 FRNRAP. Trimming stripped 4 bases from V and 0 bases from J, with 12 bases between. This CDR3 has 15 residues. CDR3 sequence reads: CASGSTETSNYGYTF. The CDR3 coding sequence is TGTGCTAGTGGTTCGACAGAAACCTCTAACTATGGCTACACCTTC. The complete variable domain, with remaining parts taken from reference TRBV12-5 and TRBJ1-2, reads DARVTQTPRHKVTEMGQEVTMRCQPILGHNTVFWYRQTMMQGLELLAYFRNRAPLDDSGMPKDRFSAEMPDATLATLKIQPSEPRDSAVYFCASGSTETSNYGYTFGSGTRLTVV.

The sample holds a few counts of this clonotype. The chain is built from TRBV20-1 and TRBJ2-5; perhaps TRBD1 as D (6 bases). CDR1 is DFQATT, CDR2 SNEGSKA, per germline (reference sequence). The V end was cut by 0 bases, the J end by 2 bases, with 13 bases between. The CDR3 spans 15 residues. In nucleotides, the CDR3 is TGCAGTGCTAGAGATCGACAGGCAGCTCAAGAGACCCAGTACTTC. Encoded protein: CSARDRQAAQETQYF.

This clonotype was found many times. CDR3 DNA sequence: TGTGCCAGCAGTTTGGGGGACCAAACCTACGAGCAGTACTTC. This translates into CASSLGDQTYEQYF. The chain employs TRBV12-3 or TRBV12-4 and TRBJ2-7, with D perhaps assigned TRBD1 or TRBD2 (5 bases each). With 3 bases removed from V and 2 bases from J, the gap between germline ends came to 11 bases. The CDR3 runs 14 residues.

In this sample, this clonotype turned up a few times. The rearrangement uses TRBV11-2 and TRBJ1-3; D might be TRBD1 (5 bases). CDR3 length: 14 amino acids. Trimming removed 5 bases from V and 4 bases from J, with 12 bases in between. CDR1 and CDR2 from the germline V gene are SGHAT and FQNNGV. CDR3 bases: TGTGCCAGCAGCCCGGGGACGGCCGGAAACACCATATATTTT. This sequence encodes CASSPGTAGNTIYF.

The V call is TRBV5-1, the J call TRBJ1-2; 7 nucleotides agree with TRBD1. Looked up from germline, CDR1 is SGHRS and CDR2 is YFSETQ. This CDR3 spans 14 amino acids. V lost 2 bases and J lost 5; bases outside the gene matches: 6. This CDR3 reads CASSFRQGMYGYTF. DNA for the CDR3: TGCGCCAGCAGCTTTCGACAGGGAATGTATGGCTACACCTTC.

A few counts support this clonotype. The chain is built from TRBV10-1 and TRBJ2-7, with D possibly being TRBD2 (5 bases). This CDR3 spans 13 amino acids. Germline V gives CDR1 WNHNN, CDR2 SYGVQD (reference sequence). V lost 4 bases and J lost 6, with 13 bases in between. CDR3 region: CASSAQLETEQYF. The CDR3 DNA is TGCGCCAGCAGTGCTCAACTAGAAACCGAGCAGTACTTC.